This T cell receptor beta chain was observed in a study of cytomegalovirus exposure and HLA in healthy donors. Findings and caveats of the study: What a later analysis reportedly showed was that an Asian-associated ancestry cluster had fewer N-insertions than the roughly 720-donor mean. One variant, a missense change in DCLRE1C, was linked in a later analysis to TCR beta V- and J-gene trimming. Reports indicate that TCR beta sequences accurately predicted the HLA-A and HLA-B alleles of most subjects.

Comments on this clone: What it recognizes is unknown.

This PCR relied on a set of 60 Vbeta primers and 13 Jbeta primers. Sequenced by immunoSEQ multiplex PCR; TCRdb stores in-frame clones only, minus some. Here the sample spans tens of thousands of clones, 75% to 85% being singletons. The sample was PBMCs. This receptor was taken from a man younger than 40 in good health and CMV-seronegative.

CDR3 bases: TGTGCCAGCAGCCAAATACGGACAGGGCTAGGGTCCACCTACGAGCAGTACTTC. It is translated as CASSQIRTGLGSTYEQYF. The rearrangement uses TRBV11-1 and TRBJ2-7; 8 bases match TRBD1. Germline lookup yields CDR1 SGHAT and CDR2 FQDESV (reference sequence). The ends lost 5 bases at V and 2 bases at J; junction bases unmatched: 17. The CDR3 has 18 residues.